This T cell receptor (beta chain) was retrieved from a study of response to subunit inactivated influenza vaccine. Worth noting for this clonotype: Its antigen is unknown.

There are 14 residues in the CDR3. Germline V lookup: CDR1 SGHVS, CDR2 FQNEAQ. Trimming left V 7 bases short and J 5 bases short, with 16 bases between. Study-level findings and limits: Every seasonal influenza vaccination brings in few new T cells, the authors suggested.

TCRdb analysed the RT-PCR reads with MiXCR anew, one entry per CDR3 protein. The sample has approximately 250,000 distinct CDR3 sequences; 12% are singletons. The V gene is TRBV7-8, the J gene TRBJ2-3; D perhaps matches TRBD1 (5 bases). The receptor was isolated from a man aged 45-65 years who received an inactivated influenza vaccine. The source was non-naive T cells sorted from PBMCs, collected around two weeks before vaccination. CDR3 in amino acids: CASISWGALDTQYF. In nucleotides, the CDR3 is TGTGCCAGCATCTCTTGGGGCGCCCTAGATACGCAGTATTTT.